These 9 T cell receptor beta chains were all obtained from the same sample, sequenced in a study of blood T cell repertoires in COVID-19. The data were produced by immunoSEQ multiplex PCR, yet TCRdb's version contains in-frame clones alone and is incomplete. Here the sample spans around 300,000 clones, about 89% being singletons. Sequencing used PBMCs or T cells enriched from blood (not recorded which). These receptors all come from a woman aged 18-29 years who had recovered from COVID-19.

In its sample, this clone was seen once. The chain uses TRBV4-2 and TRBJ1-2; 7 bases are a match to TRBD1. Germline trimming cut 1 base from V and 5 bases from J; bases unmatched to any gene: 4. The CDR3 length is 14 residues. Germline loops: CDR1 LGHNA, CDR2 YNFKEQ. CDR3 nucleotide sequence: TGTGCCAGCAGCCAAGCACGGACAGGATATGGCTACACCTTC. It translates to CASSQARTGYGYTF.

The CDR3 here is CASSQPQRGSSSYEQYF. The CDR3 DNA sequence: TGCGCCAGCAGCCAACCCCAGCGGGGGAGTAGCTCCTACGAGCAGTACTTC. The rearrangement uses TRBV4-1 and TRBJ2-7; 8 bases match TRBD2. There are 17 residues in the CDR3. Per the germline V gene, CDR1 is MGHRA and CDR2 is YSYEKL. V shed 2 bases, J shed 0 bases, and the junction held 9 bases outside the gene matches.

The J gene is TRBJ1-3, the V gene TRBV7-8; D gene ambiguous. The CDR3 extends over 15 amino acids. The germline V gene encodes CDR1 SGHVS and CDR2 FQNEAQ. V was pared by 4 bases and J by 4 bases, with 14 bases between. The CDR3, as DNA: TGTGCCAGCAGCTCGAGTCGGTGGGCGGGAAACACCATATATTTT. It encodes CASSSSRWAGNTIYF.

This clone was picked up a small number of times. CDR3 sequence: CASNINRHQPQHF. The CDR3 DNA follows: TGTGCCAGCAATATCAACAGGCATCAGCCCCAGCATTTT. V usage is TRBV2 and J usage is TRBJ1-5; the D gene is possibly TRBD1 (5 bases). This CDR3 comprises 13 residues. Germline V gives CDR1 SNHLY, CDR2 FYNNEI. Trimming removed 7 bases at V and 5 bases at J, with 12 bases between.

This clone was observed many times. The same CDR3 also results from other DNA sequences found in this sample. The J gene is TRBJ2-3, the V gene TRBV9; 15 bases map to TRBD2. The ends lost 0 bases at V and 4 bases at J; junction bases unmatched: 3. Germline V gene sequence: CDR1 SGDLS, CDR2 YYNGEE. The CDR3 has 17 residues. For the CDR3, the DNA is TGTGCCAGCAGCGTAGGGACTAGCGGGAGGGCCTCAGATACGCAGTATTTT. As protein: CASSVGTSGRASDTQYF.

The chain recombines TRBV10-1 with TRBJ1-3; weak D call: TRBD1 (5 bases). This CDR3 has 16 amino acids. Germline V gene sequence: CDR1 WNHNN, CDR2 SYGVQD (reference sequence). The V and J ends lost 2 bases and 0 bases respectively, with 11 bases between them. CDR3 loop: CASSEPGTISGNTIYF. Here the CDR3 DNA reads TGCGCCAGCAGTGAGCCAGGGACTATCTCTGGAAACACCATATATTTT.

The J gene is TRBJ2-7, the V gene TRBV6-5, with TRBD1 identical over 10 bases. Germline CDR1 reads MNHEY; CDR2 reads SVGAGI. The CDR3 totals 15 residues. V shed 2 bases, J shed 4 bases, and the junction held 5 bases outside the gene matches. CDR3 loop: CASSYRGDRGYEQYF. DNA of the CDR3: TGTGCCAGCAGTTACAGAGGGGACAGGGGTTACGAGCAGTACTTC.

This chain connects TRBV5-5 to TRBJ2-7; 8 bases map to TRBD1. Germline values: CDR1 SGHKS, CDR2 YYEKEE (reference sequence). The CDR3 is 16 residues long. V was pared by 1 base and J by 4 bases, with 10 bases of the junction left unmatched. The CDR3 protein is CASSLLSGQGGYEQYF. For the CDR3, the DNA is TGTGCCAGCAGCTTGCTAAGCGGACAGGGTGGGTACGAGCAGTACTTC.

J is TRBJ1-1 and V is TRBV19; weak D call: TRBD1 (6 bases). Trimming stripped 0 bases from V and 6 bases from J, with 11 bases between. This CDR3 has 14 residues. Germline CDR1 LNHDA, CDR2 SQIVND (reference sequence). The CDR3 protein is CASSIEQGFAEAFF. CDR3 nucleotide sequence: TGTGCCAGTAGTATAGAGCAGGGGTTCGCTGAAGCTTTCTTT. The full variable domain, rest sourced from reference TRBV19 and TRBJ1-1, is DGGITQSPKYLFRKEGQNVTLSCEQNLNHDAMYWYRQDPGQGLRLIYYSQIVNDFQKGDIAEGYSVSREKKESFPLTVTSAQKNPTAFYLCASSIEQGFAEAFFGQGTRLTVV.